Below are 21 T cell receptor beta chains sequenced from a single sample in a study of blood T cell repertoires in COVID-19. Measured with immunoSEQ multiplex PCR; TCRdb has only the in-frame clones, and not every one. Of 250,000 to 350,000 clones in the sample, about nine tenths were seen once. The sequencing sample was made of peripheral blood. The receptor source for this set is a woman in her fifties or sixties with COVID-19, enrolled during active disease.

J is TRBJ2-1 and V is TRBV19, with a tentative D call TRBD2 (6 bases). Trimming left V 4 bases short and J 0 bases short, with 10 bases between. The CDR3 runs 15 residues. Looked up from germline, CDR1 is LNHDA and CDR2 is SQIVND (reference sequence). CDR3 sequence reads: CASSTERASYNEQFF. CDR3 DNA sequence: TGTGCCAGTAGTACCGAGCGGGCCTCCTACAATGAGCAGTTCTTC.

V gene TRBV12-3 or TRBV12-4 combines with J gene TRBJ1-2, with unresolved D. This CDR3 spans 13 amino acids. V lost 1 base and J 6 bases, leaving 9 bases between the germline ends. The CDR3 DNA is TGTGCCAGCAGTTTAGGTGGGAGGAATGGCTACACCTTC. It is translated as CASSLGGRNGYTF.

The chain links TRBV27 to TRBJ1-2; 9 nucleotides line up with TRBD1. CDR1 is MNHEY and CDR2 is SMNVEV in the germline V gene (reference sequence). The CDR3 loop spans 15 amino acids. V trimming: 4 bases; J trimming: 4 bases; junction bases outside the gene matches: 7. CDR3 nucleotides: TGTGCCAGCAGTTCTGGTACAGGGGGCAGCTATGGCTACACCTTC. Protein sequence: CASSSGTGGSYGYTF.

The rearrangement joins TRBV20-1 to TRBJ2-3, with TRBD2 identical over 10 bases. This CDR3 contains 15 residues. V lost 3 bases to trimming and J lost 2 bases; unmatched junction nucleotides: 5. The germline gives CDR1 DFQATT, CDR2 SNEGSKA (reference sequence). Written as DNA, the CDR3 is TGCAGTGCTAGTGATAGCGGGAGGCCCACAGATACGCAGTATTTT. Encoded protein: CSASDSGRPTDTQYF.

This rearrangement joins TRBV6-5 to TRBJ1-1; D is unresolved. Trimming shortened V by 11 bases and J by 6 bases, and 10 bases separated the two germline ends. Germline loops: CDR1 MNHEY, CDR2 SVGAGI. CDR3 length: 10 amino acids. CDR3 sequence reads: CAAGKAEAFF. CDR3 sequence (DNA): TGTGCCGCGGGGAAGGCTGAAGCTTTCTTT.

The V and J genes are TRBV18 and TRBJ1-5, with D uncertain. Germline V CDR1 and CDR2: KGHSH, LQKENI. There are 13 residues in the CDR3. Trimming stripped 6 bases from V and 6 bases from J, with 12 bases between. The CDR3 coding sequence is TGTGCCAGCTCCCCGGAGGGTTTTCAGCCCCAGCATTTT. Translating it yields CASSPEGFQPQHF.

V and J are TRBV18 and TRBJ1-2, with a tentative D call TRBD1 (5 bases). Germline V gene lookup returns CDR1 KGHSH and CDR2 LQKENI. The CDR3 length is 12 residues. V dropped 8 bases and J dropped 4 bases, with 11 bases sitting between them. As DNA, the CDR3 is TGTGCCAGCAAGACAGACTTCTATGGCTACACCTTC. Residues: CASKTDFYGYTF.

This chain connects TRBV2 to TRBJ2-7; the match to TRBD2 covers 8 bases. The trim removed 3 bases at V and 1 base at J, leaving 5 bases unmatched. Germline loops: CDR1 SNHLY, CDR2 FYNNEI. This CDR3 comprises 15 residues. The CDR3 DNA is TGTGCCAGCAGTGAGTTGGCGGGAGGTTCCTACGAGCAGTACTTC. It codes for CASSELAGGSYEQYF.

The rearrangement joins TRBV7-8 to TRBJ2-2, with 14 bases aligning to TRBD2. The V and J ends lost 4 bases and 7 bases, in that order; junction bases with no gene match: 11. CDR1 and CDR2 (germline): SGHVS, FQNEAQ. CDR3 size: 18 residues. This chain's CDR3 is CASSSTQGTSGRIGELFF. Written as DNA, the CDR3 is TGTGCCAGCAGCTCCACACAGGGGACTAGCGGGAGAATCGGGGAGCTGTTTTTT.

The chain links TRBV6-6 to TRBJ2-1; TRBD1 agrees at 10 bases. V trimming: 5 bases; J trimming: 8 bases; junction bases outside the gene matches: 9. The CDR3 covers 15 residues. In germline, CDR1 is MNHNY, CDR2 SVGAGI (reference sequence). In nucleotides, the CDR3 is TGTGCCAGCAGTATGGACAGGGGGAGGAACTATGAGCAGTTCTTC. Residues: CASSMDRGRNYEQFF.

This chain uses TRBV2 with TRBJ1-1, with a weak D call TRBD1 (5 bases). The CDR3 contains 13 residues. Trimming shortened V by 6 bases and J by 3 bases, and 11 bases separated the two germline ends. Germline V gene lookup returns CDR1 SNHLY and CDR2 FYNNEI. DNA of the CDR3: TGTGCCAGCAGCCTCGACAGAGACACTGAAGCTTTCTTT. Translation: CASSLDRDTEAFF.

The chain employs TRBV5-3 and TRBJ2-5; 7 bases map to TRBD2. TRBV5-3 carries the ORF label, with uncertain function. Germline trimming cut 2 bases from V and 5 bases from J; bases unmatched to any gene: 12. The CDR3 has 16 residues. CDR3 residues: CARSFHGRRVTETQYF. The CDR3 nucleotides read TGTGCCAGAAGCTTCCACGGGAGGAGAGTTACGGAGACCCAGTACTTC.

This rearrangement joins TRBV2 to TRBJ2-3, with 7 bases identical to TRBD2. The CDR3 totals 13 residues. The J segment lost 5 bases and the V segment lost 4 bases, leaving 3 bases of the junction unmatched. Germline V gene lookup returns CDR1 SNHLY and CDR2 FYNNEI. In nucleotides, the CDR3 is TGTGCCAGCAGTGTGGCGGGAGAAGATACGCAGTATTTT. It encodes CASSVAGEDTQYF.

V is TRBV24-1 and J is TRBJ2-2, with TRBD1 matching 7 bases. V was pared by 6 bases and J by 4 bases, with 1 base of the junction left unmatched. CDR1 and CDR2 (germline): KGHDR, SFDVKD. This CDR3 comprises 13 residues. The CDR3 region has the DNA TGTGCCACCAGTCCAGGGGGCACCGGGGAGCTGTTTTTT. Translating gives CATSPGGTGELFF.

The V and J genes are TRBV4-1 and TRBJ2-5, with D possibly being TRBD2 (6 bases). Germline loops: CDR1 MGHRA, CDR2 YSYEKL. Trimming pared 1 base from V and 1 base from J, leaving 10 bases between. The CDR3 totals 15 residues. CDR3 DNA: TGCGCCAGCAGCCAAGGGCGGAGGGGCCAAGAGACCCAGTACTTC. It yields the protein CASSQGRRGQETQYF.

The V and J genes are TRBV27 and TRBJ2-7; 10 positions agree with TRBD1. This CDR3 has 15 residues. Trimming took 3 bases from V and 3 from J; bases not matched to a gene: 5. Germline CDR1 is MNHEY and CDR2 is SMNVEV (reference sequence). The chain's CDR3 is CASSLSGTGVYEQYF. For the CDR3, the DNA is TGTGCCAGCAGTTTGTCCGGGACAGGGGTCTACGAGCAGTACTTC.

The chain carries TRBV6-5 and TRBJ1-5, with 7 bases aligning to TRBD1. Germline lookup yields CDR1 MNHEY and CDR2 SVGAGI. The CDR3 contains 14 residues. V was clipped by 4 bases and J by 4 bases; unmatched bases: 4. CDR3 residues: CASSSQGRNQPQHF. The CDR3, as DNA: TGTGCCAGCAGTTCACAGGGGCGGAATCAGCCCCAGCATTTT.

The chain recombines TRBV7-2 with TRBJ2-2; TRBD2 agrees at 11 bases. CDR3 size: 14 residues. Germline loops: CDR1 SGHTA, CDR2 FQGNSA. Trimming at V came to 3 bases and at J to 7 bases, leaving 1 base not matched to a gene. The CDR3 here is CASSLGLAVGELFF. The CDR3 coding sequence is TGTGCCAGCAGCTTGGGACTAGCGGTCGGGGAGCTGTTTTTT. Together with reference TRBV7-2 and TRBJ2-2, the CDR3 gives the full variable domain: GAGVSQSPSNKVTEKGKDVELRCDPISGHTALYWYRQSLGQGLEFLIYFQGNSAPDKSGLPSDRFSAERTGGSVSTLTIQRTQQEDSAVYLCASSLGLAVGELFFGEGSRLTVL.

This chain connects TRBV6-1 to TRBJ1-5; TRBD1 agrees at 10 bases. V trimming: 4 bases; J trimming: 5 bases; junction bases outside the gene matches: 14. This CDR3 spans 18 amino acids. Germline V gene lookup returns CDR1 MNHNS and CDR2 SASEGT. CDR3 bases: TGTGCCAGCAGTGGACCATTGGGACAGGGGATCATTGATCAGCCCCAGCATTTT. Translated: CASSGPLGQGIIDQPQHF.

V usage is TRBV7-9 and J usage is TRBJ2-1, with TRBD2 matching 10 bases. With V trimmed by 5 bases and J by 1 base, 14 bases remained unmatched. The CDR3 length is 19 residues. CDR1 is SEHNR and CDR2 is FQNEAQ in the germline V gene (reference sequence). The CDR3 region is CASSPRLGEREGSYNEQFF. DNA of the CDR3: TGTGCCAGCAGCCCCCGGCTCGGGGAGCGGGAGGGATCCTACAATGAGCAGTTCTTC.

V gene TRBV4-3 combines with J gene TRBJ1-2, with 7 bases fitting TRBD1. J gave up 4 bases and V 3 bases, and 8 bases lay outside the gene matches. This CDR3 comprises 15 residues. Germline CDR1 LGHNA, CDR2 YSLEER. Here the CDR3 reads CASSQDQGGSYGYTF. The CDR3 DNA reads as TGCGCCAGCAGCCAGGATCAGGGGGGATCCTATGGCTACACCTTC.